This T cell receptor beta chain was retrieved from a study of cytomegalovirus exposure and HLA in healthy donors. Germline CDR1 is MNHGY and CDR2 is SVAAGI. Trimming shortened V by 11 bases and J by 2 bases, and 13 bases separated the two germline ends. CDR3 size: 13 residues. Remarks on this clone: What it recognizes is unknown.

PCR primers comprised 60 Vbeta and 13 Jbeta primers. Here immunoSEQ multiplex PCR was the method, and the copy in TCRdb shows in-frame clones only, minus some. The table lists approximately 130,000 clones, around three quarters of them singletons. Study-wide points: In a later analysis, at a false discovery rate of 0.05, some 17,000 TCR beta sequences were associated with HLA alleles.

The chain is built from TRBV6-9 and TRBJ1-3; no reliable D call. The clonotype originates from a woman aged 60 to 75 in good health and CMV-seropositive. Sequencing input: PBMCs. CDR3 sequence reads: CALRGRPGNTIYF. CDR3 sequence (DNA): TGTGCCTTAAGAGGGAGACCTGGAAACACCATATATTTT.